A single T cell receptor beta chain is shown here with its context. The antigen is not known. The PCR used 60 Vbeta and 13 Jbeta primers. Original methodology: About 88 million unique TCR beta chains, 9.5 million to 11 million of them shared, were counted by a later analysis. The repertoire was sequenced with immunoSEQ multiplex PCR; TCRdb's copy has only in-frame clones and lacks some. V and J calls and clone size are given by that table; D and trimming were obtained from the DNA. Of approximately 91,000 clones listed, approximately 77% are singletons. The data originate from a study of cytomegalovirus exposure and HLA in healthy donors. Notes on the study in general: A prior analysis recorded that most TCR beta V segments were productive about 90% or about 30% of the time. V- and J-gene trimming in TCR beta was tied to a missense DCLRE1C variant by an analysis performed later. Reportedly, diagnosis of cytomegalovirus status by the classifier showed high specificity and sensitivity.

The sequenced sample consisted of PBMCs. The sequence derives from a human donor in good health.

The CDR3 loop reads CASSSYGSGTDTQYF. Here the CDR3 DNA reads TGTGCCAGCAGTTCGTACGGGAGTGGTACAGATACGCAGTATTTT. The chain is built from TRBV28 and TRBJ2-3; tentatively, D is TRBD2 (6 bases). Germline assignment: CDR1 MDHEN and CDR2 SYDVKM. The CDR3 sequence is 15 residues long. V shed 4 bases and J shed 3 bases, with 14 bases lying between them.